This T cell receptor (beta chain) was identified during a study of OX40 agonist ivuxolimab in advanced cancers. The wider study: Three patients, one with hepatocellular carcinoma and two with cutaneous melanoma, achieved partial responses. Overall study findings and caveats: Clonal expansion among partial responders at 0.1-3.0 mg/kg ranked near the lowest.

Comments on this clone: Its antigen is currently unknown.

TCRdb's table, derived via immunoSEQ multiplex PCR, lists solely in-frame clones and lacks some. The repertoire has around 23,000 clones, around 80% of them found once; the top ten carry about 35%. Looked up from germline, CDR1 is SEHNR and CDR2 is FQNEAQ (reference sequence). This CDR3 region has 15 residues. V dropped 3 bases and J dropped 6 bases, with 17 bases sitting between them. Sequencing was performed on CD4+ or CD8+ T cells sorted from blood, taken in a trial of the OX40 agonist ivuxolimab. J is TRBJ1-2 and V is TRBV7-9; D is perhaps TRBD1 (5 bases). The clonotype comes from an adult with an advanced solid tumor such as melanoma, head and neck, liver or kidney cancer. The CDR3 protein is CASSFLGVEGNGYTF. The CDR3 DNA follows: TGTGCCAGCAGCTTTTTGGGGGTTGAGGGAAATGGCTACACCTTC.